This TCR beta chain was sequenced in a study of blood T cell repertoires in COVID-19. Across the study: COVID-19 samples collected from the United States, Italy and Spain covered acute and convalescent phases. In each case, the material was cDNA or gDNA derived from T cells, B-cell-depleted T cells, or PBMCs.

This clone was found a few times. The repertoire was sequenced with immunoSEQ multiplex PCR; TCRdb's copy has only in-frame clones and lacks some. The repertoire holds about 84,000 clones, about 70% seen once, with 5% to 6% in the top ten. Germline values: CDR1 SGHKS, CDR2 YYEKEE (reference sequence). This CDR3 is 17 amino acids long. The V and J ends lost 0 bases and 0 bases respectively, with 10 bases between them. Sequenced sample: peripheral blood. The receptor was isolated from a middle-aged man with active or convalescent COVID-19. This chain joins TRBV5-5 and TRBJ2-6, with D possibly TRBD1 on 5 matching bases. CDR3 DNA sequence: TGTGCCAGCAGCTTGGCCAATAGGGGCTCTGGGGCCAACGTCCTGACTTTC. Translation: CASSLANRGSGANVLTF.